This T cell receptor (beta chain) appears in the sequencing data of a study of OX40 agonist ivuxolimab in advanced cancers. Germline loops: CDR1 SGHVS, CDR2 FNYEAQ. The CDR3 consists of 13 residues. V was cut by 8 bases and J by 0 bases, with 10 bases left in between. Repertoires were generated with immunoSEQ multiplex PCR, while TCRdb's copy carries only in-frame clones and drops some. The table lists some 18,000 clones, roughly 84% of them singletons. The sequences come from CD4+ or CD8+ T cells sorted from blood, collected in a trial of the OX40 agonist ivuxolimab. This receptor was taken from an adult with an advanced solid tumor such as melanoma, head and neck, liver or kidney cancer. The rearrangement joins TRBV7-6 to TRBJ1-1, with D possibly TRBD1 on 5 matching bases. CDR3 sequence reads: CASDEGMNTEAFF. As DNA, the CDR3 is TGTGCCAGCGACGAGGGGATGAACACTGAAGCTTTCTTT.